This TCR beta chain came from a study of blood T cell repertoires in COVID-19. Across the study: Researchers got acute and convalescent COVID-19 samples from the United States, Italy and Spain. PBMCs, B-cell-depleted T cells, or T cells provided the cDNA or gDNA that made up the material.

Trimming took 6 bases from V and 8 from J, leaving 19 bases between them. The CDR3 covers 14 residues. Germline CDR1 ENHRY, CDR2 SYGVKD. In the study's own analysis: Nucleated cell counts were estimated from reference gene primer amplification. This table comes from immunoSEQ multiplex PCR, and its TCRdb copy is limited to in-frame clones, with some not included. The V and J calls and clone size come from that table; D and trimming were worked out from the DNA. The sample includes approximately 200,000 clones, around 80% seen only once; the top ten take about 6.9%. The sequence was obtained from a human donor with acute or convalescent COVID-19. The donor label of this sample is uncertain. The chain combines TRBV10-3 with TRBJ1-2; D is uncertain. Sequencing was done on a sample of peripheral blood. CDR3 sequence reads: CAIRDPTAERGYTF. The CDR3 nucleotides are TGTGCCATCAGGGATCCGACCGCGGAGCGCGGCTACACCTTC.